These 28 T cell receptor beta chains share one sample of origin, sequenced in a study of blood T cell repertoires in COVID-19 (dated by TCRdb to between 2020 and 2021). The library relied on the immunoSEQ multiplex PCR assay. TCRdb stores this immuneACCESS table with in-frame sequences only. Part of the clones is absent; in the studies checked, under half of the shortfall reflects unresolved V genes, and no reason is known for the rest. For this sample there are about 250,000 clones; around four fifths appear just once. The ten largest account for 5% to 6% of the sample. Sequencing input: peripheral blood. These receptors originate from a man aged 80 or over with acute or convalescent COVID-19.

The gene calls are TRBV19 and TRBJ2-3; 9 bases are shared with TRBD2. The V gene's germline CDR1 is LNHDA and CDR2 SQIVND (reference sequence). V lost 1 base, J lost 5 bases, and 7 bases stayed unmatched. CDR3 length: 16 residues. CDR3 DNA sequence: TGTGCCAGTAGTATAGTAGGCGGGAGGGCCTTAGATACGCAGTATTTT. As protein: CASSIVGGRALDTQYF. Full variable domain (outside the CDR3, taken from reference TRBV19 and TRBJ2-3): DGGITQSPKYLFRKEGQNVTLSCEQNLNHDAMYWYRQDPGQGLRLIYYSQIVNDFQKGDIAEGYSVSREKKESFPLTVTSAQKNPTAFYLCASSIVGGRALDTQYFGPGTRLTVL.

The genes are TRBV18 and TRBJ2-1; a weak D match, TRBD2 (6 bases). V was clipped by 4 bases and J by 0 bases, with 13 bases between them. Germline V gives CDR1 KGHSH, CDR2 LQKENI. The CDR3 has 16 amino acids. The CDR3 protein is CASSLFSGSSYNEQFF. For the CDR3, the DNA is TGTGCCAGCTCACTCTTTAGCGGAAGCTCCTACAATGAGCAGTTCTTC.

The chain recombines TRBV27 with TRBJ1-1, with D possibly TRBD1 on 6 matching bases. V was clipped by 3 bases and J by 8 bases, with 7 bases between them. The CDR3 consists of 11 residues. Germline values: CDR1 MNHEY, CDR2 SMNVEV (reference sequence). The CDR3 sequence is CASSFGTEAFF. The CDR3 DNA sequence: TGTGCCAGCAGTTTCGGGACAGAAGCTTTCTTT.

The J gene is TRBJ1-1, the V gene TRBV2; no reliable D call. Trimming pared 2 bases from V and 2 bases from J, leaving 6 bases between. Looked up from germline, CDR1 is SNHLY and CDR2 is FYNNEI. This CDR3 region has 13 residues. The CDR3 here is CASSETANTEAFF. Here the CDR3 DNA reads TGTGCCAGCAGTGAAACAGCCAACACTGAAGCTTTCTTT.

Note on this clone: Other DNA variants within this sample encode the same CDR3. The chain carries TRBV11-2 and TRBJ2-5; the match to TRBD1 covers 7 bases. The CDR3 totals 13 residues. Per germline, CDR1 SGHAT and CDR2 FQNNGV. The junction had 3 bases not matched to a gene; V was cut back by 5 bases and J by 3 bases. CDR3 loop: CASSLGTEETQYF. The DNA of the CDR3 is TGTGCCAGCAGCCTTGGGACAGAAGAGACCCAGTACTTC.

This rearrangement joins TRBV5-6 to TRBJ1-4; 11 nucleotides align to TRBD1. V gave up 2 bases and J gave up 12 bases; unmatched junction bases: 6. CDR3 length: 14 amino acids. Looked up from germline, CDR1 is SGHDT and CDR2 is YYEEEE. The CDR3 DNA follows: TGTGCCAGCAGCTTCGGGACAGGGGGGAAGGAACTGTTTTTT. Amino acids: CASSFGTGGKELFF.

Notes on this clone: At the DNA level, this CDR3 is encoded by other sequences in the same sample as well. The chain is built from TRBV5-1 and TRBJ2-5; 8 nucleotides match TRBD1. The trim removed 2 bases at V and 3 bases at J, leaving 3 bases unmatched. This CDR3 is 14 amino acids long. From germline, CDR1 is SGHRS and CDR2 YFSETQ. CDR3 DNA sequence: TGCGCCAGCAGCTTAAGACAGGGGAAAGAGACCCAGTACTTC. Protein: CASSLRQGKETQYF. The full variable domain, rest sourced from reference TRBV5-1 and TRBJ2-5, is KAGVTQTPRYLIKTRGQQVTLSCSPISGHRSVSWYQQTPGQGLQFLFEYFSETQRNKGNFPGRFSGRQFSNSRSEMNVSTLELGDSALYLCASSLRQGKETQYFGPGTRLLVL.

In DNA form, the CDR3 reads TGTGCCAGCAGTTTTAGTGGAGGGAGACAAGAGACCCAGTACTTC. Its protein product is CASSFSGGRQETQYF. The chain joins TRBV7-2 to TRBJ2-5; possible D gene TRBD2, 6 bases. The CDR3 runs 15 residues. Germline assignment: CDR1 SGHTA and CDR2 FQGNSA. V lost 6 bases and J lost 2, with 16 bases in between. Combining the CDR3 with reference TRBV7-2 and TRBJ2-5 gives the whole variable domain GAGVSQSPSNKVTEKGKDVELRCDPISGHTALYWYRQSLGQGLEFLIYFQGNSAPDKSGLPSDRFSAERTGGSVSTLTIQRTQQEDSAVYLCASSFSGGRQETQYFGPGTRLLVL.

The V call is TRBV27, the J call TRBJ2-1; D is perhaps TRBD2 (6 bases). Germline values: CDR1 MNHEY, CDR2 SMNVEV (reference sequence). This CDR3 has 15 amino acids. V gave up 4 bases and J gave up 4 bases, with 14 bases separating them. This chain's CDR3 is CASSSQAGIYNEQFF. The CDR3 DNA sequence: TGTGCCAGCAGTTCCCAGGCGGGAATTTACAATGAGCAGTTCTTC.

Worth noting for this clone: Other nucleotide sequences in the sample specify the same CDR3. This chain uses TRBV5-1 with TRBJ2-2, with 9 nucleotides matching TRBD1. This CDR3 has 15 amino acids. J lost 5 bases, V lost 0 bases, and 2 bases had no gene match. Germline V gene lookup returns CDR1 SGHRS and CDR2 YFSETQ. CDR3 sequence reads: CASSLGQGVTGELFF. The CDR3 bases are TGCGCCAGCAGCTTGGGACAGGGGGTAACCGGGGAGCTGTTTTTT.

The chain combines TRBV6-6 with TRBJ2-1; D not resolved. This CDR3 comprises 18 residues. Germline V gene lookup returns CDR1 MNHNY and CDR2 SVGAGI (reference sequence). The ends were cut back, 6 bases at V and 6 bases at J, with 27 bases in the middle. The CDR3 here is CASSRKMAKVDGSNEQFF. CDR3 sequence (DNA): TGTGCCAGCAGCCGAAAGATGGCGAAGGTCGACGGGTCCAATGAGCAGTTCTTC.

The rearrangement uses TRBV21-1 and TRBJ1-4; the table calls TRBD1, which could not be checked here. TRBV21-1 is tagged as a pseudogene. The CDR3 spans 17 residues. Here the CDR3 DNA reads TGTGCCAGCAGCAAAGCGGGTACAGGGCCTGGTTGGGAAAAACTGTTTTTT. It is translated as CASSKAGTGPGWEKLFF.

The rearrangement uses TRBV19 and TRBJ2-1; D might be TRBD1 (6 bases). CDR1 LNHDA and CDR2 SQIVND come from the germline V gene (reference sequence). The CDR3 sequence is 15 residues long. V lost 2 bases and J 4 bases, leaving 12 bases between the germline ends. CDR3 sequence (DNA): TGTGCCAGTAGTATATCCTCCGACAGGTACAATGAGCAGTTCTTC. Its translation is CASSISSDRYNEQFF.

J is TRBJ2-2 and V is TRBV14; TRBD1 matches 8 bases. Germline CDR1 is SGHDN and CDR2 is FVKESK. V trimming: 4 bases; J trimming: 6 bases; junction bases outside the gene matches: 1. This CDR3 region has 13 residues. CDR3 in DNA: TGTGCCAGCAGCCCGGACAGGGCCGGGGAGCTGTTTTTT. This sequence encodes CASSPDRAGELFF.

The rearrangement uses TRBV29-1 and TRBJ2-5; D is perhaps TRBD2 (5 bases). V was pared by 6 bases and J by 2 bases, with 13 bases between. Germline CDR1 SQVTM, CDR2 ANQGSEA. The CDR3 extends over 13 amino acids. The CDR3 coding sequence is TGCAGCGTCGAAACCGGGATACAAGAGACCCAGTACTTC. As protein: CSVETGIQETQYF. Complete variable domain (other parts from reference TRBV29-1 and TRBJ2-5): SAVISQKPSRDICQRGTSLTIQCQVDSQVTMMFWYRQQPGQSLTLIATANQGSEATYESGFVIDKFPISRPNLTFSTLTVSNMSPEDSSIYLCSVETGIQETQYFGPGTRLLVL.

This clone was found once. The chain couples TRBV3-1 (or the pseudogene TRBV3-2) to TRBJ2-1, with D maybe TRBD1 (5 bases). The CDR3 covers 15 residues. V lost 3 bases, J lost 2 bases, and 11 bases lay in between. CDR1 is LGHDT, CDR2 YNNKEL, per germline (reference sequence). CDR3 sequence reads: CASSHVRATYNEQFF. Written as DNA, the CDR3 is TGTGCCAGCAGCCATGTCAGGGCCACCTACAATGAGCAGTTCTTC.

The table lists this clone with a count of one. The chain couples TRBV11-2 to TRBJ2-2; 7 positions match TRBD2. Germline V gives CDR1 SGHAT, CDR2 FQNNGV. The CDR3 is 15 amino acids. With V trimmed by 5 bases and J by 5 bases, 8 bases remained unmatched. Here the CDR3 DNA reads TGTGCCAGCAGCCCCTGGGGGGGAGCGACCGGGGAGCTGTTTTTT. Translated, it gives CASSPWGGATGELFF.

The J gene is TRBJ1-1, the V gene TRBV2, with a weak D call TRBD1 (6 bases). The V end lost 6 bases, the J end lost 6 bases, and 11 bases lay between the germline ends. The CDR3 is 12 amino acids. Germline V gene sequence: CDR1 SNHLY, CDR2 FYNNEI. The CDR3 region has the DNA TGTGCCAGCAGGGAACAGGGTTCTGAAGCTTTCTTT. It encodes CASREQGSEAFF.

The rearrangement uses TRBV6-1 and TRBJ2-7; TRBD2 is a possible D gene (6 bases). Germline CDR1 and CDR2: MNHNS and SASEGT. Trimming left V 3 bases short and J 1 base short, with 19 bases between. CDR3 size: 17 residues. CDR3 bases: TGTGCCAGCAGTGACTTTAGCGGTGGGTCGGGTTCCTACGAGCAGTACTTC. This translates into CASSDFSGGSGSYEQYF.

The rearrangement joins TRBV5-1 to TRBJ2-7, with a tentative D call TRBD2 (6 bases). The CDR3 has 15 residues. V gave up 2 bases and J gave up 3 bases, with 15 bases separating them. Germline CDR1 is SGHRS and CDR2 is YFSETQ. The CDR3 coding sequence is TGCGCCAGCAGCTTAACCGACGGGAGCTACTACGAGCAGTACTTC. It translates to CASSLTDGSYYEQYF.

The chain links TRBV19 to TRBJ2-1; the D gene is possibly TRBD2 (6 bases). The CDR3 contains 13 residues. Trimming removed 4 bases from V and 3 bases from J, with 7 bases in between. Germline CDR1 and CDR2: LNHDA and SQIVND (reference sequence). In DNA, the CDR3 is TGTGCCAGTAGTAGCGGGGTCTACAATGAGCAGTTCTTC. It specifies CASSSGVYNEQFF.

The V gene is TRBV9, the J gene TRBJ2-7; 7 nucleotides match TRBD1. The J segment lost 2 bases and the V segment lost 8 bases, leaving 13 bases of the junction unmatched. CDR1 and CDR2 from the germline V gene are SGDLS and YYNGEE. The CDR3 is 15 residues long. Written as DNA, the CDR3 is TGTGCCAGTACCCCCGATCAGGGACAGACCTACGAGCAGTACTTC. The encoded protein is CASTPDQGQTYEQYF.

The CDR3 sequence is CASSQGTSGKETQYF. CDR3 DNA sequence: TGTGCCAGCAGCCAAGGGACTAGCGGGAAAGAGACCCAGTACTTC. The rearrangement uses TRBV4-2 and TRBJ2-5; 12 bases align to TRBD2. V lost 1 base, J lost 3 bases, and 0 bases stayed unmatched. The CDR3 consists of 15 residues. Germline V gene data show CDR1 as LGHNA and CDR2 as YNFKEQ.

This chain links TRBV10-2 with TRBJ2-1; perhaps TRBD2 as D (6 bases). The CDR3 is 14 residues long. V lost 8 bases, J lost 7 bases, and 18 bases lay in between. Germline CDR1 WSHSY, CDR2 SAAADI. The CDR3 DNA is TGCGCCAGCGGGGCGGGACTTCGTGGGAATGAGCAGTTCTTC. This encodes CASGAGLRGNEQFF.

The rearrangement links TRBV5-1 to TRBJ2-3; 7 nucleotides agree with TRBD2. CDR3 length equals 16 residues. V trimming: 3 bases; J trimming: 2 bases; junction bases outside the gene matches: 9. Germline CDR1 is SGHRS and CDR2 is YFSETQ. Written as DNA, the CDR3 is TGCGCCAGCAGCTCGGGGGACTACTCAAACACAGATACGCAGTATTTT. As protein: CASSSGDYSNTDTQYF.

J is TRBJ1-5 and V is TRBV5-8, with D uncertain. The CDR3 covers 14 residues. The germline gives CDR1 SGHTS, CDR2 YDEGEE. Between the trimmed V and J ends, which lost 0 bases and 3 bases, there was a span of 7 bases. The DNA for the CDR3 is TGTGCCAGCAGCTTGGGGAGATCCAATCAGCCCCAGCATTTT. This gives the protein CASSLGRSNQPQHF.

This rearrangement joins TRBV9 to TRBJ2-1; 8 nucleotides align to TRBD1. Germline CDR1 SGDLS, CDR2 YYNGEE. CDR3 length: 15 amino acids. V dropped 0 bases and J dropped 4; count of bases not matched to a gene: 3. The CDR3 region has the DNA TGTGCCAGCAGCGTAGAGGGACAGGTTTACAATGAGCAGTTCTTC. Residues: CASSVEGQVYNEQFF. Complete variable domain (other parts from reference TRBV9 and TRBJ2-1): DSGVTQTPKHLITATGQRVTLRCSPRSGDLSVYWYQQSLDQGLQFLIQYYNGEERAKGNILERFSAQQFPDLHSELNLSSLELGDSALYFCASSVEGQVYNEQFFGPGTRLTVL.

The chain combines TRBV18 with TRBJ2-5, with D perhaps matching TRBD1 (6 bases). Germline V gene sequence: CDR1 KGHSH, CDR2 LQKENI. V was cut by 3 bases and J by 0 bases, with 20 bases left in between. The CDR3 has 18 residues. CDR3 sequence (DNA): TGTGCCAGCTCACCCCCAGAGGGACAACCTGACTACCAAGAGACCCAGTACTTC. This sequence encodes CASSPPEGQPDYQETQYF.